The next 18 T cell receptor beta chains were all read from a single sample in a study of siplizumab effects on memory and regulatory T cells. Clones were sequenced by immunoSEQ multiplex PCR, and TCRdb holds only the in-frame ones, with some missing. This table holds 90,000 to 150,000 clones, just over 90% found once. Material: non-Treg CD4+ T cells sorted from blood. The source of these receptors is a human donor in good health.

The chain employs TRBV7-3 and TRBJ1-1; 9 bases are shared with TRBD1. Germline lookup yields CDR1 SGHTA and CDR2 FQGTGA. With V trimmed by 5 bases and J by 4 bases, 5 bases remained unmatched. CDR3 length: 14 residues. CDR3: CASSPHRGRTEAFF. The CDR3 region has the DNA TGTGCCAGCAGCCCTCACAGGGGGCGCACTGAAGCTTTCTTT.

The chain carries TRBV11-1 and TRBJ2-1; 14 bases are a match to TRBD2. Germline CDR1 reads SGHAT; CDR2 reads FQDESV (reference sequence). V lost 5 bases and J lost 8; bases outside the gene matches: 8. The CDR3 is 16 amino acids. The CDR3 sequence: CASSPTSGGAWDEQFF. CDR3 in DNA: TGTGCCAGCAGCCCGACTAGCGGGGGGGCATGGGATGAGCAGTTCTTC.

The chain carries TRBV29-1 and TRBJ2-3, with D possibly TRBD1 on 6 matching bases. CDR3 length equals 11 residues. V was pared by 7 bases and J by 4 bases, with 9 bases between. Germline V gives CDR1 SQVTM, CDR2 ANQGSEA. DNA of the CDR3: TGCAGCGGAAAGGGGGCAGATACGCAGTATTTT. Residues: CSGKGADTQYF.

The V and J genes are TRBV6-5 and TRBJ2-3; D call uncertain. CDR1 is MNHEY, CDR2 SVGAGI, per germline. V was trimmed by 0 bases and J by 2 bases, leaving 9 bases between them. CDR3 length equals 15 residues. Here the CDR3 reads CASSYSEENTDTQYF. CDR3 bases: TGTGCCAGCAGTTACTCCGAGGAGAACACAGATACGCAGTATTTT.

This chain links TRBV2 with TRBJ2-7, with 10 nucleotides matching TRBD1. The CDR3 is 14 amino acids. Germline V gene data show CDR1 as SNHLY and CDR2 as FYNNEI. The trim removed 8 bases at V and 4 bases at J, leaving 8 bases unmatched. Here the CDR3 reads CASRNRDRGYEQYF. CDR3 in DNA: TGTGCCAGCCGAAACCGGGACAGGGGTTACGAGCAGTACTTC.

This clone has more than one count but fewer than ten. The chain couples TRBV28 to TRBJ1-2, with D possibly matching TRBD1 (5 bases). CDR1 MDHEN and CDR2 SYDVKM come from the germline V gene. There are 13 residues in the CDR3. V was clipped by 6 bases and J by 4 bases, with 12 bases between them. CDR3 nucleotides: TGTGCCAGCAGACGAGGGGCGATCTATGGCTACACCTTC. It specifies CASRRGAIYGYTF.

V gene TRBV7-2 combines with J gene TRBJ1-2; 7 bases line up with TRBD1. CDR1 SGHTA and CDR2 FQGNSA come from the germline V gene. The V gene end was trimmed by 3 bases and the J gene end by 5 bases; junction bases not matched to a gene: 6. CDR3 length: 14 amino acids. CDR3 residues: CASSFEEGAYGYTF. Here the CDR3 DNA reads TGTGCCAGCAGCTTTGAGGAGGGGGCGTATGGCTACACCTTC.

This clone was counted between two and nine times. The chain combines TRBV10-3 with TRBJ1-2; 7 nucleotides align to TRBD1. The CDR3 totals 13 residues. CDR1 is ENHRY and CDR2 is SYGVKD in the germline V gene. V was clipped by 7 bases and J by 8 bases; unmatched bases: 10. The CDR3 reads CAITGDRVGGYTF. In DNA form, the CDR3 reads TGTGCCATCACCGGCGACAGGGTTGGGGGCTACACCTTC.

The gene calls are TRBV2 and TRBJ2-5, with 12 bases fitting TRBD2. After removal of 6 bases from V and 0 bases from J, the junction contained 11 bases not matched to a gene. Germline V CDR1 and CDR2: SNHLY, FYNNEI. The CDR3 covers 18 residues. The CDR3 reads CASRRSLAGGQYQETQYF. The CDR3 DNA sequence: TGTGCCAGCAGGAGGTCGCTAGCGGGGGGGCAGTACCAAGAGACCCAGTACTTC.

The chain combines TRBV27 with TRBJ2-5, with D perhaps TRBD1 (6 bases). CDR3 size: 13 residues. Germline lookup yields CDR1 MNHEY and CDR2 SMNVEV (reference sequence). V shed 4 bases and J shed 5 bases, with 11 bases lying between them. Here the CDR3 reads CASSYRVLETQYF. The CDR3 region has the DNA TGTGCCAGCAGTTACAGGGTTCTGGAGACCCAGTACTTC.

Concerning this clone itself: Other DNA sequences in the sample encode the same CDR3. The chain joins TRBV28 to TRBJ1-5; tentatively, D is TRBD1 (6 bases). Germline V gene data show CDR1 as MDHEN and CDR2 as SYDVKM. With 9 bases removed from V and 5 bases from J, the gap between germline ends came to 17 bases. The CDR3 consists of 14 residues. Here the CDR3 DNA reads TGTGCCAGTAGCCAGAGACAGGCACATCAGCCCCAGCATTTT. This gives the protein CASSQRQAHQPQHF.

The chain combines TRBV6-1 with TRBJ2-2; tentatively, D is TRBD1 or TRBD2 (5 bases each). Per germline, CDR1 MNHNS and CDR2 SASEGT. This CDR3 spans 18 amino acids. Trimming took off 2 bases at V and 2 bases at J, with 18 bases between the two ends. DNA of the CDR3: TGTGCCAGCAGTGAAATATCCCCAGGGACCACAAACACCGGGGAGCTGTTTTTT. Translated: CASSEISPGTTNTGELFF.

The chain employs TRBV10-3 and TRBJ2-5; no reliable D call. V lost 4 bases, J lost 1 base, and 4 bases lay in between. CDR1 is ENHRY, CDR2 SYGVKD, per germline. The CDR3 runs 12 residues. CDR3 amino acids: CAISGFQETQYF. DNA of the CDR3: TGTGCCATCAGTGGGTTCCAAGAGACCCAGTACTTC.

The table lists this clone with a count of one. V is TRBV28 and J is TRBJ1-4; 9 positions agree with TRBD1. V lost 5 bases to trimming and J lost 5 bases; unmatched junction nucleotides: 6. Germline CDR1 reads MDHEN; CDR2 reads SYDVKM. CDR3 length equals 15 residues. In DNA form, the CDR3 reads TGTGCCAGCAGTAGCACGGGACAGGGCAATGAAAAACTGTTTTTT. Translation gives CASSSTGQGNEKLFF. The entire variable domain, with the rest obtained from reference TRBV28 and TRBJ1-4, is as follows: DVKVTQSSRYLVKRTGEKVFLECVQDMDHENMFWYRQDPGLGLRLIYFSYDVKMKEKGDIPEGYSVSREKKERFSLILESASTNQTSMYLCASSSTGQGNEKLFFGSGTQLSVL.

This clone was recorded only once. The chain combines TRBV28 with TRBJ2-3; the D gene could be TRBD1 or TRBD2 (6 bases each). Between the trimmed V and J ends, which lost 0 bases and 2 bases, there was a span of 9 bases. This CDR3 has 15 amino acids. Germline V gene data show CDR1 as MDHEN and CDR2 as SYDVKM. CDR3 DNA sequence: TGTGCCAGCAGTTTATGGGGGGGCCACACAGATACGCAGTATTTT. This codes for CASSLWGGHTDTQYF.

This clone was observed a single time. The genes are TRBV7-9 and TRBJ1-1, with D possibly matching TRBD1 (5 bases). The germline V gene encodes CDR1 SEHNR and CDR2 FQNEAQ (reference sequence). The CDR3 spans 15 residues. V was trimmed by 0 bases and J by 5 bases, leaving 13 bases between them. The CDR3 loop is CASSLARGSATEAFF. Written as DNA, the CDR3 is TGTGCCAGCAGCTTAGCGCGGGGGTCGGCTACTGAAGCTTTCTTT.

The rearrangement links TRBV18 to TRBJ2-5; D tentatively fits TRBD1 or TRBD2 (5 bases each). V lost 3 bases and J lost 4, with 9 bases in between. CDR1 is KGHSH, CDR2 LQKENI, per germline. The CDR3 totals 13 residues. The CDR3 region has the DNA TGTGCCAGCTCACCGGGGACGGCAGAGACCCAGTACTTC. Its protein product is CASSPGTAETQYF.

The CDR3, as DNA: TGCAGCGCTCGGACAGGGGTCCCCTACGAGCAGTACTTC. Translated: CSARTGVPYEQYF. The chain uses TRBV29-1 and TRBJ2-7; 9 bases align to TRBD1. Germline V gene data show CDR1 as SQVTM and CDR2 as ANQGSEA. The CDR3 runs to 13 residues. Trimming took 7 bases from V and 2 from J; bases not matched to a gene: 6.